The 31 T cell receptor beta chains below come from one sample, sequenced in a study of T cell clonality in common variable immunodeficiency. Some clones are missing from TCRdb's copy, which holds only in-frame ones; the method was immunoSEQ multiplex PCR. This sample has 52,000 or so clones and no singletons, with 0.65% to 1% in the ten largest. What was sequenced was peripheral blood mononuclear cells. The receptors stem from a person between 18 and 70 years old in good health.

This clone was picked up many times. The CDR3 goes on 3 residues after the read ends, and that part is filled in from the germline J gene. This chain joins TRBV20-1 and TRBJ1-2; 11 bases match TRBD1. The CDR3 loop spans 14 amino acids. Germline V gene sequence: CDR1 DFQATT, CDR2 SNEGSKA (reference sequence). The chain's CDR3 is CSAFSPGTGGGYTF. Partial CDR3 DNA: TGCAGTGCTTTTTCTCCAGGGACAGGGGGAGGC.

This clone was observed many times. The CDR3 goes on 3 residues after the read ends, and that part is filled in from the germline J gene. This chain uses TRBV10-3 with TRBJ1-4; the match to TRBD1 covers 7 bases. Unmatched junction bases numbered 5, after V lost 6 bases and J lost 7 bases. CDR1 is ENHRY and CDR2 is SYGVKD in the germline V gene. The CDR3 is 13 residues long. CDR3 sequence reads: CAIRETGTEKLFF. CDR3 DNA, as far as it was read: TGTGCCATCAGAGAGACAGGGACTGAAAAA.

This clone was picked up many times. The observed sequence ends 3 residues before the CDR3 terminus, with the missing tail filled in from the germline J gene. V gene TRBV20-1 combines with J gene TRBJ2-3, with D hard to call. The V and J ends lost 1 base and 5 bases respectively, with 7 bases between them. Germline V gene data show CDR1 as DFQATT and CDR2 as SNEGSKA (reference sequence). The CDR3 has 12 amino acids. CDR3 bases read: TGCAGTGCTAGAGCTCTTAGAGATACG. Its translation: CSARALRDT. The whole CDR3 region reads CSARALRDTQYF.

This clone was seen many times. The observed sequence ends 3 residues before the CDR3 terminus, with the missing tail filled in from the germline J gene. The chain links TRBV2 to TRBJ2-2, with 9 bases identical to TRBD1. The V and J ends lost 5 bases and 7 bases, in that order; junction bases with no gene match: 8. The CDR3 runs to 15 residues. Germline assignment: CDR1 SNHLY and CDR2 FYNNEI. The CDR3 loop is CASSRGQGIHGELFF. The DNA read from the CDR3 is TGTGCCAGCAGTCGGGGACAGGGAATTCACGGGGAG. Full variable domain (missing parts from reference TRBV2 and TRBJ2-2): EPEVTQTPSHQVTQMGQEVILRCVPISNHLYFYWYRQILGQKVEFLVSFYNNEISEKSEIFDDQFSVERPDGSNFTLKIRSTKLEDSAMYFCASSRGQGIHGELFFGEGSRLTVL.

The table lists this clone with many counts. With the read ending 3 residues before the CDR3 end, the germline J gene is used to fill in that end. This chain connects TRBV5-1 to TRBJ1-1; perhaps TRBD1 as D (6 bases). This CDR3 has 16 residues. V was clipped by 2 bases and J by 0 bases, with 14 bases between them. CDR1 SGHRS and CDR2 YFSETQ come from the germline V gene. The DNA read from the CDR3 is TGCGCCAGCAGCTTAATCGGGACACTAATGAACACTGAA. Protein sequence: CASSLIGTLMNTE. The entire CDR3 reads CASSLIGTLMNTEAFF.

This clone was detected ten times or more. The CDR3 extends 3 residues past the end of the read, so its final part is completed from the germline J gene. The genes are TRBV5-4 and TRBJ2-3; 7 bases match TRBD2. Germline CDR1 SGHNT, CDR2 YYREEE (reference sequence). Unmatched junction bases numbered 4, after V lost 0 bases and J lost 3 bases. The length of the CDR3 is 15 residues. The CDR3 loop is CASSLVAGVTDTQYF. The sequenced CDR3 bases are TGTGCCAGCAGCTTGGTTGCGGGAGTGACAGATACG. The variable domain in full, completed from reference TRBV5-4 and TRBJ2-3, reads ETGVTQSPTHLIKTRGQQVTLRCSSQSGHNTVSWYQQALGQGPQFIFQYYREEENGRGNFPPRFSGLQFPNYSSELNVNALELDDSALYLCASSLVAGVTDTQYFGPGTRLTVL.

This clone was recorded many times. Its ends do not fully match the called genes, so a read error is possible. The sequence runs out 3 residues before the end of the CDR3; the remainder is reconstructed from the germline J gene. V usage is TRBV28 and J usage is TRBJ1-5, with D possibly matching TRBD1 (5 bases). Germline loops: CDR1 MDHEN, CDR2 SYDVKM. The CDR3 length is 16 residues. The CDR3 here is CATTEGNLYSKQPQHF. The sequenced part of the CDR3 DNA is TGTGCCACCACCGAGGGGAACCTTTATAGCAAGCAGCCC. The variable domain in full, completed from reference TRBV28 and TRBJ1-5, reads DVKVTQSSRYLVKRTGEKVFLECVQDMDHENMFWYRQDPGLGLRLIYFSYDVKMKEKGDIPEGYSVSREKKERFSLILESASTNQTSMYLCATTEGNLYSKQPQHFGDGTRLSIL.

This clone was counted at least ten times. The read is 3 residues too short to cover the CDR3 end, so that end is filled in from the germline J gene. The chain has TRBV20-1 and TRBJ2-3; TRBD2 is a possible D gene (6 bases). Trimming stripped 6 bases from V and 0 bases from J, with 13 bases between. Germline V lookup: CDR1 DFQATT, CDR2 SNEGSKA (reference sequence). CDR3 length: 14 residues. The sequenced part of the CDR3 DNA is TGCAGTGCCCCCGGACTATCTAGCACAGATACG. Its protein product is CSAPGLSSTDT. The complete CDR3 reads CSAPGLSSTDTQYF.

This clone was counted many times. Read sequence stops 3 residues before the CDR3 end, and the germline J gene provides the missing end. The V and J genes are TRBV20-1 and TRBJ2-1; a weak D match, TRBD1 (5 bases). Germline V gives CDR1 DFQATT, CDR2 SNEGSKA (reference sequence). CDR3 length equals 16 residues. Trimming removed 4 bases at V and 6 bases at J, with 22 bases between. CDR3 DNA (partial): TGCAGTGCTATTAGTGTCAGGGCTAGGGAAGTCAATGAG. Translating gives CSAISVRAREVNE. In full, the CDR3 is CSAISVRAREVNEQFF.

This clone was recorded at least ten times. From the germline J gene comes the end of the CDR3, since the read stops 3 residues before it. V gene TRBV5-1 combines with J gene TRBJ1-2, with 9 positions matching TRBD1. The germline CDR1 and CDR2 sequences are SGHRS and YFSETQ. CDR3 length: 12 amino acids. Trimming at V came to 8 bases and at J to 6 bases, leaving 5 bases not matched to a gene. CDR3 DNA (partial): TGCGCCAGTTCTACAGGGGGCAATGGC. It yields the protein CASSTGGNG. The full-length CDR3 reads as CASSTGGNGYTF.

This clone was recorded many times. Coverage ceases 3 residues before the CDR3 finishes, and the germline J gene fills in the end. This chain joins TRBV5-1 and TRBJ1-1, with TRBD1 matching 7 bases. Germline V gene data show CDR1 as SGHRS and CDR2 as YFSETQ. The J segment lost 0 bases and the V segment lost 5 bases, leaving 4 bases of the junction unmatched. CDR3 size: 14 residues. The CDR3 region is CASSPGTVNTEAFF. Incomplete CDR3 DNA: TGCGCCAGCAGTCCCGGGACAGTGAACACTGAA.

This clone was observed at least ten times. The CDR3 end lies 3 residues beyond the end of the read and is filled in from the germline J gene. V usage is TRBV19 and J usage is TRBJ1-2, with unresolved D. CDR1 is LNHDA and CDR2 is SQIVND in the germline V gene (reference sequence). V lost 8 bases, J lost 2 bases, and 9 bases lay in between. The CDR3 extends over 12 amino acids. This CDR3 reads CASSLANYGYTF. The sequenced part of the CDR3 DNA is TGTGCCAGTTCATTGGCCAACTATGGC.

This clone was counted at least ten times. Read sequence stops 3 residues before the CDR3 end, and the germline J gene provides the missing end. This chain uses TRBV2 with TRBJ1-2; a weak D match, TRBD1 (6 bases). The V end was cut by 3 bases, the J end by 4 bases, with 9 bases between. This CDR3 contains 13 residues. Germline V gene lookup returns CDR1 SNHLY and CDR2 FYNNEI. The DNA read from the CDR3 is TGTGCCAGCAGTGAGACAGGCTTCTATGGC. Translating gives CASSETGFYG. The entire CDR3 sequence reads CASSETGFYGYTF.

This clone was detected ten times or more. The read halts 3 residues ahead of the CDR3 end, with the missing end drawn from the germline J gene. The J gene is TRBJ1-2, the V gene TRBV18; possible D gene TRBD1, 5 bases. The germline V and J ends were trimmed by 0 bases and 5 bases, with 10 bases remaining between them. There are 14 residues in the CDR3. Germline lookup yields CDR1 KGHSH and CDR2 LQKENI. The DNA read from the CDR3 is TGTGCCAGCTCACCACCCCCAGGGATATATGGC. It translates to CASSPPPGIYG. The full CDR3 reads CASSPPPGIYGYTF. Together with reference TRBV18 and TRBJ1-2, the CDR3 gives the full variable domain: NAGVMQNPRHLVRRRGQEARLRCSPMKGHSHVYWYRQLPEEGLKFMVYLQKENIIDESGMPKERFSAEFPKEGPSILRIQQVVRGDSAAYFCASSPPPGIYGYTFGSGTRLTVV.

Ten or more counts support this clone. The CDR3 end falls 3 residues outside the read, so it is completed with the germline J gene. The chain links TRBV18 to TRBJ2-2; 8 bases line up with TRBD1. Looked up from germline, CDR1 is KGHSH and CDR2 is LQKENI. V trimming: 3 bases; J trimming: 5 bases; junction bases outside the gene matches: 2. The CDR3 has 14 residues. The sequenced part of the CDR3 DNA is TGTGCCAGCTCACCGACAGGGGAGACCGGGGAG. Its protein is CASSPTGETGE. The whole CDR3 region reads CASSPTGETGELFF.

This clone was seen repeatedly, ten times or more. The missing CDR3 end, 3 residues past where the read stops, is filled in from the germline J gene. The chain couples TRBV30 to TRBJ2-7; a weak D match, TRBD1 (5 bases). Germline V gives CDR1 GTSNPN, CDR2 SVGIG (reference sequence). The V end lost 1 base, the J end lost 1 base, and 11 bases lay between the germline ends. CDR3 length equals 14 residues. The CDR3 loop reads CAWSGPRESYEQYF. The CDR3 DNA, read in part, is TGTGCCTGGAGTGGACCCAGGGAATCCTACGAG. The full variable domain, with the rest looked up from reference TRBV30 and TRBJ2-7, is SQTIHQWPATLVQPVGSPLSLECTVEGTSNPNLYWYRQAAGRGLQLLFYSVGIGQISSEVPQNLSASRPQDRQFILSSKKLLLSDSGFYLCAWSGPRESYEQYFGPGTRLTVT.

In its sample, this clone was seen many times. The sequenced fragment ends 3 residues before the CDR3 boundary, so the rest is inferred from the germline J gene. This chain joins TRBV29-1 and TRBJ1-2; 7 bases map to TRBD1. The germline CDR1 and CDR2 sequences are SQVTM and ANQGSEA. V lost 6 bases, J lost 4 bases, and 11 bases stayed unmatched. This CDR3 has 14 residues. CDR3: CSVERQGLTYGYTF. The sequenced part of the CDR3 DNA is TGCAGCGTGGAGCGACAGGGCCTAACCTATGGC.

This clone occurred many times. The read ends 3 residues shy of where the CDR3 ends; the end is completed using the germline J gene. This sequence joins TRBV28 and TRBJ2-4; no clear D. Germline V gene data show CDR1 as MDHEN and CDR2 as SYDVKM. V was shortened by 3 bases and J by 5 bases, with 8 bases between the two germline ends. This CDR3 is built from 13 residues. Partial CDR3 DNA: TGTGCCAGCAGTTTGGCTAGAGAAAACATT. Translation: CASSLARENI. The whole CDR3 sequence is CASSLARENIQYF.

This clone was seen repeatedly, ten times or more. The CDR3 end falls 3 residues outside the read, so it is completed with the germline J gene. The J gene is TRBJ1-1, the V gene TRBV7-9; 10 bases agree with TRBD1. The germline V gene has CDR1 SEHNR and CDR2 FQNEAQ (reference sequence). CDR3 size: 13 residues. The covered CDR3 bases are TGTGCCAGCAGCTTAAATGACAGGGGGCTG. Protein sequence: CASSLNDRGL. From start to end, the CDR3 is CASSLNDRGLAFF. Together with reference TRBV7-9 and TRBJ1-1, the CDR3 gives the full variable domain: DTGVSQNPRHKITKRGQNVTFRCDPISEHNRLYWYRQTLGQGPEFLTYFQNEAQLEKSRLLSDRFSAERPKGSFSTLEIQRTEQGDSAMYLCASSLNDRGLAFFGQGTRLTVV.

This clone occurred many times. The read stops 3 residues short of the end of the CDR3; the missing end is completed from the germline J gene. The rearrangement links TRBV30 to TRBJ1-1; perhaps TRBD1 as D (6 bases). The CDR3 contains 13 residues. Germline CDR1 and CDR2: GTSNPN and SVGIG (reference sequence). CDR3 residues: CAWSRGGGLRAFF. Incomplete CDR3 DNA: TGTGCCTGGAGTCGAGGGGGAGGGCTGAGG.

Concerning this clone: Read coverage stops 3 residues before the CDR3 terminus; the germline J gene supplies the remainder. The chain has TRBV30 and TRBJ1-2; the D is unclear. Looked up from germline, CDR1 is GTSNPN and CDR2 is SVGIG (reference sequence). This CDR3 comprises 13 residues. The CDR3 spells CAWSVQSGSDYTF. The CDR3 DNA, read in part, is TGTGCCTGGAGTGTACAGAGCGGGAGTGAC. Filled out from reference TRBV30 and TRBJ1-2, the complete variable domain reads SQTIHQWPATLVQPVGSPLSLECTVEGTSNPNLYWYRQAAGRGLQLLFYSVGIGQISSEVPQNLSASRPQDRQFILSSKKLLLSDSGFYLCAWSVQSGSDYTFGSGTRLTVV.

The sample holds many counts of this clone. The read halts 3 residues ahead of the CDR3 end, with the missing end drawn from the germline J gene. This chain connects TRBV7-9 to TRBJ2-1; D is ambiguous. This CDR3 comprises 14 residues. Germline CDR1 and CDR2: SEHNR and FQNEAQ (reference sequence). With 5 bases removed from V and 0 bases from J, the gap between germline ends came to 8 bases. CDR3 sequence: CASSRLVSYNEQFF. The covered CDR3 bases are TGTGCCAGCAGCCGACTGGTCTCCTACAATGAG.

This clone was counted ten times or more. Sequencing ends 3 residues short of the CDR3 end; the germline J gene provides the rest. The rearrangement links TRBV5-1 to TRBJ2-1, with no clear D. Germline V gene lookup returns CDR1 SGHRS and CDR2 YFSETQ. The CDR3 length is 14 residues. Trimming pared 4 bases from V and 5 bases from J, leaving 13 bases between. The CDR3 here is CASSSVRLNNEQFF. The sequenced CDR3 bases are TGCGCCAGCAGCAGTGTACGACTTAACAATGAG.

This clone was seen ten or more times. CDR3 sequence reads: CASLPRQRGHNEQFF. The sequenced CDR3 bases are TGTGCCAGCCTCCCCCGTCAGCGGGGACACAATGAG. This chain connects TRBV18 to TRBJ2-1; TRBD2 matches at 7 bases. With the read ending 3 residues before the CDR3 end, the germline J gene is used to fill in that end. Per the germline V gene, CDR1 is KGHSH and CDR2 is LQKENI. The CDR3 is 15 amino acids. J gave up 5 bases and V 8 bases, and 12 bases lay outside the gene matches.

This clone was recorded at least ten times. Read coverage stops 3 residues before the CDR3 terminus; the germline J gene supplies the remainder. The genes are TRBV7-2 and TRBJ2-7; D possibly corresponds to TRBD1 (5 bases). The CDR3 has 11 residues. The V and J ends lost 6 bases and 4 bases respectively, with 7 bases between them. Germline CDR1 and CDR2: SGHTA and FQGNSA. The CDR3 loop is CASSRGYEQYF. The CDR3 bases that were read are TGTGCCAGCAGTAGGGGTTACGAG. Based on the CDR3 plus reference TRBV7-2 and TRBJ2-7, the full variable domain is GAGVSQSPSNKVTEKGKDVELRCDPISGHTALYWYRQSLGQGLEFLIYFQGNSAPDKSGLPSDRFSAERTGGSVSTLTIQRTQQEDSAVYLCASSRGYEQYFGPGTRLTVT.

Many counts were recorded for this clone. The read finishes 3 residues shy of the CDR3 end, and the germline J gene is used to complete it. V is TRBV19 and J is TRBJ1-5, with D possibly matching TRBD1 (6 bases). The CDR3 contains 18 residues. The V end lost 6 bases, the J end lost 3 bases, and 24 bases lay between the germline ends. Germline assignment: CDR1 LNHDA and CDR2 SQIVND (reference sequence). The DNA read from the CDR3 is TGTGCCAGTAGCCTTTACCAAAACAGGGCCGGGCTCAATCAGCCC. Its translation is CASSLYQNRAGLNQP. Given in full, the CDR3 is CASSLYQNRAGLNQPQHF.

This clone has a count of ten or more. The sequenced fragment ends 3 residues before the CDR3 boundary, so the rest is inferred from the germline J gene. This chain joins TRBV20-1 and TRBJ2-5, with 12 positions matching TRBD2. Germline trimming cut 1 base from V and 7 bases from J; bases unmatched to any gene: 4. Germline V gene lookup returns CDR1 DFQATT and CDR2 SNEGSKA (reference sequence). CDR3 size: 14 residues. The sequenced part of the CDR3 DNA is TGCAGTGCTAGAGGACTAGCGGGAGAAGGGACC. Its translation is CSARGLAGEGT. The CDR3 reads in full as CSARGLAGEGTQYF.

This clone was seen ten or more times. The DNA read from the CDR3 is TGTGCCAGCAGCACCCTCGCCGGCGGAAGCACAGATACG. Protein: CASSTLAGGSTDT. The full CDR3 reads CASSTLAGGSTDTQYF. The rearrangement links TRBV5-4 to TRBJ2-3; D unresolved. The read falls 3 residues short of the CDR3 end, and the missing part is taken from the germline J gene. The CDR3 spans 16 residues. Germline V gives CDR1 SGHNT, CDR2 YYREEE (reference sequence). The V end was cut by 4 bases, the J end by 0 bases, with 15 bases between. Looking up the rest from reference TRBV5-4 and TRBJ2-3 gives the full variable domain: ETGVTQSPTHLIKTRGQQVTLRCSSQSGHNTVSWYQQALGQGPQFIFQYYREEENGRGNFPPRFSGLQFPNYSSELNVNALELDDSALYLCASSTLAGGSTDTQYFGPGTRLTVL.

This clone occurred many times. With the read ending 3 residues before the CDR3 end, the germline J gene is used to fill in that end. V gene TRBV12-3 or TRBV12-4 combines with J gene TRBJ2-3; perhaps TRBD1 as D (6 bases). The CDR3 spans 14 residues. V lost 3 bases, J lost 6 bases, and 13 bases lay in between. The CDR3 here is CASSLGAPADTQYF. The CDR3 bases that were read are TGTGCCAGCAGTTTGGGGGCCCCGGCGGATACG.

About this clone: A much larger clone sits a single nucleotide away, making a read error possible. The CDR3 end lies 3 residues beyond the end of the read and is filled in from the germline J gene. This sample also contains other DNA sequences that code for the same CDR3. The chain links TRBV18 to TRBJ1-1; 8 nucleotides match TRBD1. CDR1 and CDR2 from the germline V gene are KGHSH and LQKENI. The CDR3 runs 15 residues. This CDR3 is CASTPTGERRTEAFF. CDR3 DNA (partial): TGTGCCAGCACCCCGACAGGGGAGCGAAGGACTGAG.

This clone came up many times. The sequenced fragment ends 3 residues before the CDR3 boundary, so the rest is inferred from the germline J gene. The chain couples TRBV12-3 or TRBV12-4 to TRBJ2-5; the match to TRBD1 covers 9 bases. The CDR3 totals 14 residues. J lost 4 bases, V lost 4 bases, and 4 bases had no gene match. This CDR3 reads CASSYRGRRETQYF. The sequenced part of the CDR3 DNA is TGTGCCAGCAGTTACAGGGGGCGGCGAGAGACC.